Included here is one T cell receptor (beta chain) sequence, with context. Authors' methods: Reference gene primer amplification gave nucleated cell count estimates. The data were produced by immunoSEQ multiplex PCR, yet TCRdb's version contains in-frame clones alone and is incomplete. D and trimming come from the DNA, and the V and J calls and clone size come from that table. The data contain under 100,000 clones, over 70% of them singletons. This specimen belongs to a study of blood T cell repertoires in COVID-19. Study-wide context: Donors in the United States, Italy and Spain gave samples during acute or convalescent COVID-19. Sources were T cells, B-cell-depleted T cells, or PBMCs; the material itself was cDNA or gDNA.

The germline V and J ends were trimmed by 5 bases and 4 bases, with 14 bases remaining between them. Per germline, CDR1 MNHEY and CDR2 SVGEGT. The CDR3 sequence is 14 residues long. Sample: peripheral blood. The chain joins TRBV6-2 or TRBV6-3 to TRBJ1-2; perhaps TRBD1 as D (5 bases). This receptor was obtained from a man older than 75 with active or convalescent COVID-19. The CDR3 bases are TGTGCCAGCAGTGAGACTGTAGGGGTCTATGGCTACACCTTC. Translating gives CASSETVGVYGYTF.